Below are 27 T cell receptor beta chains sequenced from a single sample in a study of CD8 T cells in Susac syndrome. With random hexamers, 0.5 to 1 ug RNA was reverse transcribed. TCRdb recomputed calls from the immunoSEQ multiplex PCR reads with MiXCR, one row per CDR3 protein. The data contain some 200,000 distinct CDR3 sequences, just under 95% of them seen just once; the ten biggest clones take up 0.085% to 0.13%. The material sequenced was CD4+ T cells from PBMCs. The receptors were gathered from a human donor in good health.

This chain connects TRBV29-1 to TRBJ2-1; 10 bases fit TRBD2. CDR3 length equals 14 residues. The V gene end was trimmed by 5 bases and the J gene end by 6 bases; junction bases not matched to a gene: 7. The V gene's germline CDR1 is SQVTM and CDR2 ANQGSEA. Here the CDR3 reads CSVKREGPVNEQFF. In DNA form, the CDR3 reads TGCAGCGTTAAGCGGGAGGGCCCAGTCAATGAGCAGTTCTTC.

V and J are TRBV30 and TRBJ1-1; D call uncertain. Trimming shortened V by 0 bases and J by 3 bases, and 5 bases separated the two germline ends. CDR1 and CDR2 from the germline V gene are GTSNPN and SVGIG (reference sequence). This CDR3 region has 12 residues. CDR3 in DNA: TGTGCCTGGAGTGTACAACACACTGAAGCTTTCTTT. Protein: CAWSVQHTEAFF.

This chain uses TRBV29-1 with TRBJ2-7; TRBD2 matches 10 bases. Trimming removed 7 bases from V and 6 bases from J; junction bases left unmatched: 9. The V gene's germline CDR1 is SQVTM and CDR2 ANQGSEA. This CDR3 is 13 amino acids long. The CDR3 loop is CSALAGDTTEQYF. The CDR3 DNA is TGCAGCGCTCTAGCGGGAGATACGACCGAGCAGTACTTC.

This clonotype was observed once. The chain carries TRBV12-3 or TRBV12-4 and TRBJ2-5; possible D gene TRBD2, 6 bases. V was clipped by 4 bases and J by 11 bases, with 17 bases between them. This CDR3 spans 13 amino acids. The CDR3 region has the DNA TGTGCCAGCAGTTCAACTGGCGGGGCCGGGCAGTACTTC. It is translated as CASSSTGGAGQYF.

This sequence joins TRBV25-1 and TRBJ2-2; 8 bases match TRBD2. The CDR3 loop spans 18 amino acids. Germline loops: CDR1 MGHDK, CDR2 SYGVNS. V dropped 3 bases and J dropped 7; count of bases not matched to a gene: 16. The CDR3 bases are TGTGCCAGCAGTGAGACCCTCGGGGCGGGAGGAAGGGACGGGGAGCTGTTTTTT. Protein: CASSETLGAGGRDGELFF.

This clonotype appeared once. V gene TRBV3-1 combines with J gene TRBJ2-4, with D unclear. The V end was cut by 0 bases, the J end by 0 bases, with 9 bases between. Per germline, CDR1 LGHDT and CDR2 YNNKEL (reference sequence). CDR3 size: 16 residues. DNA of the CDR3: TGTGCCAGCAGCCAAGATAGCCTCCGAGCCAAAAACATTCAGTACTTC. Its translation: CASSQDSLRAKNIQYF.

The chain uses TRBV29-1 and TRBJ2-1, with D tentatively TRBD2 (6 bases). Trimming pared 7 bases from V and 9 bases from J, leaving 13 bases between. The CDR3 consists of 11 residues. Germline V gives CDR1 SQVTM, CDR2 ANQGSEA. CDR3 in DNA: TGCAGCGGTGGAGGGGAGATTGAGCAGTTCTTC. Encoded protein: CSGGGEIEQFF.

The chain links TRBV20-1 to TRBJ2-7; TRBD2 is a possible D gene (5 bases). V was shortened by 6 bases and J by 2 bases, with 11 bases between the two germline ends. The germline V gene has CDR1 DFQATT and CDR2 SNEGSKA (reference sequence). The CDR3 totals 12 residues. For the CDR3, the DNA is TGCAGTGCCGTAGCGCATACCTACGAGCAGTACTTC. As protein: CSAVAHTYEQYF.

The chain recombines TRBV15 with TRBJ1-5; a weak D match, TRBD1 (6 bases). The CDR3 has 16 residues. The germline V gene encodes CDR1 LNHNV and CDR2 YYDKDF (reference sequence). V lost 0 bases, J lost 7 bases, and 16 bases lay in between. CDR3 bases: TGTGCCACCAGCAGAGATGGAATGAGGGGGTTCCAGCCCCAGCATTTT. Translated: CATSRDGMRGFQPQHF.

The chain links TRBV3-1 to TRBJ1-5, with unresolved D. V was shortened by 1 base and J by 0 bases, with 10 bases between the two germline ends. This CDR3 has 16 residues. Germline V gene data show CDR1 as LGHDT and CDR2 as YNNKEL (reference sequence). The CDR3 bases are TGTGCCAGCAGCCAAGGATTACAATATAGCAATCAGCCCCAGCATTTT. This gives the protein CASSQGLQYSNQPQHF.

The V gene is TRBV28, the J gene TRBJ2-4, with TRBD1 matching 11 bases. CDR3 length: 15 residues. Trimming removed 5 bases from V and 6 bases from J; junction bases left unmatched: 6. The germline gives CDR1 MDHEN, CDR2 SYDVKM. The CDR3 is CASSTGTGGGNIQYF. Here the CDR3 DNA reads TGTGCCAGCAGTACCGGGACAGGGGGAGGAAACATTCAGTACTTC.

The genes are TRBV7-2 and TRBJ1-2; D unclear. The germline V gene encodes CDR1 SGHTA and CDR2 FQGNSA. The CDR3 has 14 amino acids. V dropped 1 base and J dropped 7 bases, with 13 bases sitting between them. In nucleotides, the CDR3 is TGTGCCAGCAGCTTAGTGGCTTTAGGGAGTGGCTACACCTTC. Residues: CASSLVALGSGYTF.

The V and J genes are TRBV7-2 and TRBJ2-7; no clear D gene. Germline V gives CDR1 SGHTA, CDR2 FQGNSA. V was shortened by 3 bases and J by 3 bases, with 9 bases between the two germline ends. This CDR3 comprises 13 residues. The CDR3 is CASSFDINYEQYF. The CDR3 DNA follows: TGTGCCAGCAGCTTCGACATAAACTACGAGCAGTACTTC.

The chain is built from TRBV30 and TRBJ2-5; D remains unclear. The CDR3 covers 13 residues. Germline lookup yields CDR1 GTSNPN and CDR2 SVGIG (reference sequence). V lost 0 bases and J lost 4, with 9 bases in between. CDR3: CAWSVTHPETQYF. The CDR3 nucleotides read TGTGCCTGGAGTGTAACCCACCCAGAGACCCAGTACTTC.

The chain employs TRBV4-3 and TRBJ2-3; a weak D match, TRBD1 (6 bases). Trimming pared 1 base from V and 11 bases from J, leaving 13 bases between. In germline, CDR1 is LGHNA, CDR2 YSLEER. The CDR3 runs 13 residues. For the CDR3, the DNA is TGCGCCAGCAGCCAAGCGATTAAGGGGGAGCAGTATTTT. This translates into CASSQAIKGEQYF.

The CDR3 DNA reads as TGTGCCAGCAGTTTTCGGCCCATGAACACTGAAGCTTTCTTT. Translating it yields CASSFRPMNTEAFF. This rearrangement joins TRBV27 to TRBJ1-1; no clear D gene. The CDR3 length is 14 residues. Trimming removed 3 bases from V and 0 bases from J, with 8 bases in between. Germline V lookup: CDR1 MNHEY, CDR2 SMNVEV (reference sequence).

This chain links TRBV27 with TRBJ2-1, with TRBD2 as a possible D gene (5 bases). Germline V gene data show CDR1 as MNHEY and CDR2 as SMNVEV (reference sequence). Trimming stripped 2 bases from V and 11 bases from J, with 10 bases between. The CDR3 has 12 amino acids. CDR3 in DNA: TGTGCCAGCAGTTTAATCGGGGAGAAGCAGTTCTTC. This codes for CASSLIGEKQFF.

CDR3 sequence reads: CSARDLKLAPYEQFF. The CDR3, as DNA: TGCAGTGCTAGAGATTTAAAACTAGCCCCCTATGAGCAGTTCTTC. This chain uses TRBV20-1 with TRBJ2-1, with TRBD2 as a possible D gene (6 bases). The germline V gene has CDR1 DFQATT and CDR2 SNEGSKA (reference sequence). The V end was cut by 0 bases, the J end by 8 bases, with 17 bases between. The CDR3 sequence is 15 residues long.

This sequence joins TRBV3-1 and TRBJ2-1, with D uncertain. The germline V gene has CDR1 LGHDT and CDR2 YNNKEL (reference sequence). The CDR3 extends over 12 amino acids. The V gene lost 2 bases and the J gene lost 9 bases, with 8 bases spanning the gap. The CDR3 sequence is CASSQLVGEQFF. CDR3 sequence (DNA): TGTGCCAGCAGCCAACTAGTCGGTGAGCAGTTCTTC.

The rearrangement uses TRBV6-5 and TRBJ2-7; 7 nucleotides align to TRBD2. In germline, CDR1 is MNHEY, CDR2 SVGAGI. After removal of 7 bases from V and 7 bases from J, the junction contained 13 bases not matched to a gene. The CDR3 extends over 14 amino acids. CDR3 nucleotide sequence: TGTGCCAGCACGGGGGGACCCTCCGGAGGTGAGCAGTACTTC. Its translation: CASTGGPSGGEQYF.

The rearrangement links TRBV29-1 to TRBJ1-5, with D unclear. The V gene lost 5 bases and the J gene lost 0 bases, with 11 bases spanning the gap. CDR1 and CDR2 (germline): SQVTM, ANQGSEA. This CDR3 has 14 amino acids. The CDR3 spells CSVTYEHSNQPQHF. DNA for the CDR3: TGCAGCGTTACCTACGAACATAGCAATCAGCCCCAGCATTTT.

The chain recombines TRBV29-1 with TRBJ1-3; D perhaps matches TRBD1 (6 bases). This CDR3 contains 12 residues. From germline, CDR1 is SQVTM and CDR2 ANQGSEA. V was clipped by 7 bases and J by 4 bases, with 11 bases between them. DNA of the CDR3: TGCAGCGCTACAGGGTCCGGAAACACCATATATTTT. It specifies CSATGSGNTIYF.

The chain combines TRBV5-1 with TRBJ2-7; D uncertain. Trimming shortened V by 2 bases and J by 2 bases, and 8 bases separated the two germline ends. The CDR3 runs to 13 residues. Looked up from germline, CDR1 is SGHRS and CDR2 is YFSETQ. This CDR3 is CASSLGYPYEQYF. The CDR3 nucleotides are TGCGCCAGCAGCTTAGGGTACCCCTACGAGCAGTACTTC.

The rearrangement links TRBV3-1 to TRBJ2-5, with 8 bases matching TRBD2. The CDR3 is made up of 15 amino acids. V shed 2 bases, J shed 4 bases, and the junction held 6 bases outside the gene matches. Germline loops: CDR1 LGHDT, CDR2 YNNKEL (reference sequence). This chain's CDR3 is CASSQRREGPETQYF. The CDR3 nucleotides are TGTGCCAGCAGCCAAAGACGGGAGGGCCCAGAGACCCAGTACTTC.

This sequence joins TRBV10-3 and TRBJ1-2; tentatively, D is TRBD1 (5 bases). Germline CDR1 is ENHRY and CDR2 is SYGVKD. This CDR3 region has 14 residues. Trimming removed 7 bases at V and 7 bases at J, with 19 bases between. CDR3 region: CAITSGTPEGGYTF. DNA for the CDR3: TGTGCCATCACCTCCGGGACTCCGGAAGGTGGCTACACCTTC.

The chain is built from TRBV30 and TRBJ1-5; D is undetermined. Germline V gene data show CDR1 as GTSNPN and CDR2 as SVGIG (reference sequence). Trimming stripped 5 bases from V and 5 bases from J, with 13 bases between. The CDR3 length is 13 residues. The CDR3, as DNA: TGTGCCTGGGGCTACACGGGAGATCAGCCCCAGCATTTT. Amino acid sequence: CAWGYTGDQPQHF.

The rearrangement uses TRBV28 and TRBJ2-3; 7 nucleotides match TRBD2. CDR1 and CDR2 from the germline V gene are MDHEN and SYDVKM. V trimming: 10 bases; J trimming: 3 bases; junction bases outside the gene matches: 4. The CDR3 sequence is 12 residues long. CDR3 protein: CATQGGTDTQYF. The CDR3 region has the DNA TGTGCCACCCAGGGAGGGACAGATACGCAGTATTTT.